The entry that follows covers one T cell receptor beta chain sequence. This entry is derived from a study of blood T cell repertoires in COVID-19. Authors' data handling: Reference gene primer amplification gave nucleated cell count estimates. Sequencing used immunoSEQ multiplex PCR; TCRdb keeps in-frame clones, though not all of them. That table is the source of V, J and clone size, and D and trimming were worked out from the DNA. Of tens of thousands of clones detected, approximately 92% appear once; the ten largest clones hold 4.5% to 7%. The receptor's source is a woman older than 75 with acute or convalescent COVID-19. The sequenced sample was peripheral blood.

CDR3 in amino acids: CASSTQYSNQPQHF. Here the CDR3 DNA reads TGTGCCAGTAGTACGCAGTATAGCAATCAGCCCCAGCATTTT. The V call is TRBV19, the J call TRBJ1-5, with D uncertain. V was pared by 4 bases and J by 0 bases, with 7 bases between. This CDR3 has 14 residues. CDR1 is LNHDA, CDR2 SQIVND, per germline (reference sequence). The entire variable domain, with the rest obtained from reference TRBV19 and TRBJ1-5, is as follows: DGGITQSPKYLFRKEGQNVTLSCEQNLNHDAMYWYRQDPGQGLRLIYYSQIVNDFQKGDIAEGYSVSREKKESFPLTVTSAQKNPTAFYLCASSTQYSNQPQHFGDGTRLSIL.